A single sample is the source of the 16 T cell receptor beta chains below, sequenced in a study of PD-1 blockade in classical Hodgkin lymphoma. Using immunoSEQ multiplex PCR, the repertoire was profiled, and TCRdb retains in-frame clones only, with some absent. The table lists about 98,000 clones, 80% to 95% of them singletons. Every patient had relapsed following autologous stem cell transplantation, and cohorts differed in brentuximab vedotin exposure. The source was peripheral blood mononuclear cells (PBMCs), collected at baseline. These receptors were taken from a human donor with classical Hodgkin lymphoma.

This chain joins TRBV7-3 and TRBJ1-3, with unresolved D. Germline V gene sequence: CDR1 SGHTA, CDR2 FQGTGA. The CDR3 loop spans 15 amino acids. Trimming removed 6 bases at V and 2 bases at J, with 14 bases between. CDR3 protein: CASSPDGRTGNTIYF. For the CDR3, the DNA is TGTGCCAGCAGTCCCGATGGGAGAACTGGAAACACCATATATTTT.

The chain links TRBV11-2 to TRBJ1-5, with 7 bases that match TRBD1. V gave up 3 bases and J gave up 6 bases; unmatched junction bases: 8. Germline V gene lookup returns CDR1 SGHAT and CDR2 FQNNGV. This CDR3 region has 15 residues. In DNA form, the CDR3 reads TGTGCCAGCAGCTTGGGGAGGGGGCGGAGTCAGCCCCAGCATTTT. Its translation is CASSLGRGRSQPQHF.

V is TRBV7-9 and J is TRBJ2-1; 7 nucleotides agree with TRBD2. CDR1 is SEHNR and CDR2 is FQNEAQ in the germline V gene (reference sequence). This CDR3 has 16 amino acids. The V gene end was trimmed by 1 base and the J gene end by 8 bases; junction bases not matched to a gene: 11. This CDR3 is CASSLGWAGERDEQFF. In DNA, the CDR3 is TGTGCCAGCAGCTTAGGTTGGGCGGGAGAGAGAGATGAGCAGTTCTTC.

The rearrangement joins TRBV30 to TRBJ1-2; tentatively, D is TRBD1 (6 bases). Trimming shortened V by 0 bases and J by 8 bases, and 10 bases separated the two germline ends. This CDR3 has 12 residues. CDR1 and CDR2 from the germline V gene are GTSNPN and SVGIG (reference sequence). The CDR3 here is CAWSVGARGYTF. DNA of the CDR3: TGTGCCTGGAGTGTGGGGGCGAGGGGCTACACCTTC.

This chain joins TRBV4-1 and TRBJ2-7; D is tentatively TRBD1 or TRBD2 (6 bases each). Trimming removed 0 bases from V and 7 bases from J, with 13 bases in between. Germline assignment: CDR1 MGHRA and CDR2 YSYEKL. The length of the CDR3 is 14 residues. The CDR3 DNA sequence: TGCGCCAGCAGCCAAGACCCGGGGGCAAGGGAGCAGTACTTC. Translating it yields CASSQDPGAREQYF.

CDR3 in amino acids: CASSYRQLLPYEQYF. The CDR3 region has the DNA TGTGCCAGCAGTTACCGGCAGTTACTTCCCTACGAGCAGTACTTC. This chain connects TRBV6-6 to TRBJ2-7; unclear D gene. Germline lookup yields CDR1 MNHNY and CDR2 SVGAGI (reference sequence). Trimming removed 2 bases from V and 2 bases from J, with 13 bases in between. There are 15 residues in the CDR3.

The gene calls are TRBV5-5 and TRBJ1-1; TRBD1 matches 9 bases. The junction had 15 bases not matched to a gene; V was cut back by 2 bases and J by 7 bases. The germline V gene has CDR1 SGHKS and CDR2 YYEKEE (reference sequence). There are 17 residues in the CDR3. The CDR3 coding sequence is TGTGCCAGCAGCTTCCCCCCGAGGGGACAGGGTATCTTTGAAGCTTTCTTT. Its protein is CASSFPPRGQGIFEAFF.

The chain links TRBV28 to TRBJ1-1; 8 nucleotides line up with TRBD1. Trimming cost V 2 bases and J 2 bases; bases outside gene matches: 4. The CDR3 contains 15 residues. Germline V gives CDR1 MDHEN, CDR2 SYDVKM. This CDR3 is CASSLQTGGNTEAFF. CDR3 coding DNA: TGTGCCAGCAGTTTACAAACAGGGGGAAACACTGAAGCTTTCTTT.

This chain uses TRBV28 with TRBJ1-5; D is unclear. This CDR3 contains 15 residues. Trimming removed 1 base at V and 0 bases at J, with 7 bases between. Germline CDR1 is MDHEN and CDR2 is SYDVKM. The CDR3 DNA reads as TGTGCCAGCAGTTTATTCCTCACTAGCAATCAGCCCCAGCATTTT. The encoded protein is CASSLFLTSNQPQHF.

The chain combines TRBV11-2 with TRBJ1-4; TRBD1 agrees at 12 bases. V lost 4 bases to trimming and J lost 12 bases; unmatched junction nucleotides: 9. The CDR3 totals 15 residues. Germline V gives CDR1 SGHAT, CDR2 FQNNGV. CDR3 sequence: CASSSRDRGLRELFF. In DNA form, the CDR3 reads TGTGCCAGCAGCTCAAGGGACAGGGGGCTTCGGGAACTGTTTTTT.

The chain uses TRBV29-1 and TRBJ2-3; 11 bases align to TRBD2. The CDR3 sequence is 13 residues long. CDR1 is SQVTM and CDR2 is ANQGSEA in the germline V gene. CDR3 nucleotides: TGCACCGCGGGTAGCGGGAGGGCTGATACGCAGTATTTT. Translating it yields CTAGSGRADTQYF.

This chain links TRBV13 with TRBJ2-7, with D unresolved. The ends were cut back, 3 bases at V and 1 base at J, with 13 bases in the middle. Germline CDR1 reads PRHDT; CDR2 reads FYEKMQ (reference sequence). The CDR3 spans 15 residues. The CDR3, as DNA: TGTGCCAGCAGCTTCTTCGATTCGAGATCCTACGAGCAGTACTTC. Amino acids: CASSFFDSRSYEQYF.

The J gene is TRBJ2-7, the V gene TRBV23-1; 12 positions agree with TRBD2. TRBV23-1 is assigned to the ORF class and has an uncertain function. The CDR3 covers 16 residues. V dropped 0 bases and J dropped 3; count of bases not matched to a gene: 3. The CDR3 spells CASSQSRLAGVYEQYF. CDR3 DNA sequence: TGCGCCAGCAGTCAATCAAGACTAGCGGGAGTCTACGAGCAGTACTTC.

The CDR3 here is CAWSSTRRNQHYGYTF. CDR3 in DNA: TGTGCCTGGAGTAGTACGCGTAGGAACCAACACTATGGCTACACCTTC. The chain recombines TRBV30 with TRBJ1-2; D is ambiguous. The germline V and J ends were trimmed by 2 bases and 3 bases, with 19 bases remaining between them. Germline V lookup: CDR1 GTSNPN, CDR2 SVGIG (reference sequence). The CDR3 is 16 amino acids.

This clone is a singleton in its sample. V usage is TRBV10-3 and J usage is TRBJ2-2; 9 bases agree with TRBD2. Germline V lookup: CDR1 ENHRY, CDR2 SYGVKD. Unmatched junction bases numbered 16, after V lost 8 bases and J lost 3 bases. The CDR3 consists of 18 residues. The CDR3 DNA sequence: TGTGCCATCGGGGTAGCGGGAGTTGCGGGTAGTTACACCGGGGAGCTGTTTTTT. It specifies CAIGVAGVAGSYTGELFF.

The V and J genes are TRBV28 and TRBJ1-3; TRBD1 is a possible D gene (5 bases). V lost 6 bases, J lost 4 bases, and 19 bases lay in between. CDR1 is MDHEN, CDR2 SYDVKM, per germline. This CDR3 is 16 amino acids long. This CDR3 reads CASSLTVWGSGNTIYF. For the CDR3, the DNA is TGTGCCAGCAGCTTGACAGTTTGGGGCTCAGGAAACACCATATATTTT.